The 8 T cell receptor beta chains below come from one sample, sequenced in a study of blood T cell repertoires in COVID-19. Data came from immunoSEQ multiplex PCR; TCRdb stores just in-frame clones and leaves some out. The sample includes over 200,000 clones, 65% to 90% of them seen just once. Specimen: peripheral blood. These receptors all stem from a human donor in a cohort sampled during active COVID-19.

The chain links TRBV7-9 to TRBJ1-1, with D possibly TRBD1 on 6 matching bases. This CDR3 contains 14 residues. Between the trimmed V and J ends, which lost 2 bases and 4 bases, there was a span of 11 bases. CDR1 is SEHNR and CDR2 is FQNEAQ in the germline V gene (reference sequence). CDR3 sequence (DNA): TGTGCCAGCAGCTTAAACAGGGTGGTCACTGAAGCTTTCTTT. Amino acids: CASSLNRVVTEAFF.

This clone has only a few counts. The V and J genes are TRBV5-1 and TRBJ2-1, with a tentative D call TRBD2 (5 bases). Trimming shortened V by 0 bases and J by 8 bases, and 12 bases separated the two germline ends. Germline CDR1 and CDR2: SGHRS and YFSETQ. The CDR3 has 14 residues. The CDR3 sequence: CASSLGRAADEQFF. Here the CDR3 DNA reads TGCGCCAGCAGCTTGGGGCGGGCGGCGGATGAGCAGTTCTTC.

The CDR3 region is CASSLGTDLSGNTIYF. CDR3 sequence (DNA): TGTGCCAGCAGCTTAGGGACTGACCTCTCTGGAAACACCATATATTTT. V is TRBV5-4 and J is TRBJ1-3; the D gene is possibly TRBD1 (5 bases). CDR1 is SGHNT, CDR2 YYREEE, per germline (reference sequence). The CDR3 has 16 amino acids. Trimming stripped 2 bases from V and 0 bases from J, with 12 bases between.

The V call is TRBV6-2 or TRBV6-3, the J call TRBJ2-5; 11 nucleotides align to TRBD2. The CDR3 covers 13 residues. The V and J ends lost 5 bases and 4 bases, in that order; junction bases with no gene match: 0. Germline values: CDR1 MNHEY, CDR2 SVGEGT. CDR3 sequence reads: CASSGTSGETQYF. The CDR3 region has the DNA TGTGCCAGCAGTGGGACTAGCGGAGAGACCCAGTACTTC.

This clone has just a few counts. The rearrangement links TRBV7-9 to TRBJ2-1, with D possibly being TRBD1 (6 bases). The V gene lost 5 bases and the J gene lost 4 bases, with 12 bases spanning the gap. Germline V gene data show CDR1 as SEHNR and CDR2 as FQNEAQ (reference sequence). The CDR3 totals 14 residues. CDR3 coding DNA: TGTGCCAGCAGCCACGAAGGGGGATACAATGAGCAGTTCTTC. Its translation is CASSHEGGYNEQFF.

The rearrangement links TRBV19 to TRBJ2-7; the match to TRBD1 covers 9 bases. J gave up 5 bases and V 7 bases, and 6 bases lay outside the gene matches. This CDR3 is built from 13 residues. CDR1 and CDR2 from the germline V gene are LNHDA and SQIVND (reference sequence). CDR3 amino acids: CASNDRGRNEQYF. The CDR3 DNA sequence: TGTGCCAGTAACGACAGGGGGAGAAACGAGCAGTACTTC.

The chain recombines TRBV20-1 with TRBJ1-2; the D is unclear. Germline V gives CDR1 DFQATT, CDR2 SNEGSKA (reference sequence). Trimming removed 8 bases at V and 3 bases at J, with 7 bases between. CDR3 length: 10 amino acids. The CDR3 loop reads CSPTDYGYTF. In DNA form, the CDR3 reads TGCAGTCCAACGGACTATGGCTACACCTTC.

The chain joins TRBV7-2 to TRBJ1-2; TRBD1 agrees at 9 bases. The CDR3 consists of 15 residues. In germline, CDR1 is SGHTA, CDR2 FQGNSA. V lost 1 base to trimming and J lost 2 bases; unmatched junction nucleotides: 2. CDR3 sequence reads: CASSLEGQGNYGYTF. The CDR3 region has the DNA TGTGCCAGCAGCTTAGAAGGACAGGGGAACTATGGCTACACCTTC.